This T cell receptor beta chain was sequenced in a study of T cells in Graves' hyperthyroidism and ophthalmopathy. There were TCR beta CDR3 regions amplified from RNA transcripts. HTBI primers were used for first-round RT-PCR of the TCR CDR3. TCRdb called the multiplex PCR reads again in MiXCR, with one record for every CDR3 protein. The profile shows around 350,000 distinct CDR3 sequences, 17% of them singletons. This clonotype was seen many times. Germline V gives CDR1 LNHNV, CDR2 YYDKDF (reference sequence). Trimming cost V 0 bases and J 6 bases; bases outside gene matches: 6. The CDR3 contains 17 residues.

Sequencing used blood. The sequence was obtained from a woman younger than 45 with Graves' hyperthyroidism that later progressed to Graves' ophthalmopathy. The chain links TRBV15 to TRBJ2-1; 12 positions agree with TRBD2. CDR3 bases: TGTGCCACCAGCAGAGATCCGGGGACTAGCGGGCTCAATGAGCAGTTCTTC. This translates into CATSRDPGTSGLNEQFF. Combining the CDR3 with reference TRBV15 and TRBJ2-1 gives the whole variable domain DAMVIQNPRYQVTQFGKPVTLSCSQTLNHNVMYWYQQKSSQAPKLLFHYYDKDFNNEADTPDNFQSRRPNTSFCFLDIRSPGLGDTAMYLCATSRDPGTSGLNEQFFGPGTRLTVL.